This T cell receptor (beta chain) is from a study of T cell changes during pregnancy in multiple sclerosis. Method: immunoSEQ multiplex PCR; TCRdb's copy keeps in-frame clones and lacks some. Here the sample spans roughly 75,000 clones, about 93% being singletons. The V and J ends lost 7 bases and 15 bases, in that order; junction bases with no gene match: 10. This CDR3 spans 12 amino acids. Germline-derived CDR1 and CDR2 are LGHNT and FRNRAP. The rearrangement joins TRBV12-5 to TRBJ2-1; TRBD1 agrees at 9 bases. This receptor was taken from a female donor in good health, enrolled as a control in a pregnancy study. The material was peripheral blood, obtained after pregnancy. CDR3 sequence reads: CASVIDRGGGFF. The CDR3 DNA follows: TGTGCTAGTGTCATAGACAGGGGGGGCGGGTTCTTC.